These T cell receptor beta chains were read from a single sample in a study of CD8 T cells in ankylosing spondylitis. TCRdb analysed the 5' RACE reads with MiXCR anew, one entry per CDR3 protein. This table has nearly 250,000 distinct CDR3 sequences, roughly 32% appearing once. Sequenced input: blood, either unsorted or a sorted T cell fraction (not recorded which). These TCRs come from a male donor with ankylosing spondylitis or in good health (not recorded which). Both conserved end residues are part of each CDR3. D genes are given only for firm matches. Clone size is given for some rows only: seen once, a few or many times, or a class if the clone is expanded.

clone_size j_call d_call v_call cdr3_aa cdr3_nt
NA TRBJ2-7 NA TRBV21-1 CASSKGQGKYEQYF TGTGCCAGCAGCAAAGGACAGGGGAAATACGAGCAGTACTTC
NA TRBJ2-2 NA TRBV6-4 CASSVEPTGELFF TGTGCCAGCAGTGTAGAGCCCACCGGGGAGCTGTTTTTT
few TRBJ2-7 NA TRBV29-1 CSVGSGVEQYF TGCAGCGTTGGTTCAGGGGTCGAGCAGTACTTC
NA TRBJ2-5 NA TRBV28 CASSSHRAAQYF TGTGCCAGCAGTTCCCACAGGGCGGCCCAGTACTTC
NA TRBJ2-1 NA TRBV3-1 CASSQDPGSRGNEQFF TGTGCCAGCAGCCAAGACCCGGGGAGCAGAGGTAATGAGCAGTTCTTC
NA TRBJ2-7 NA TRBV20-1 CSARDPARSARSYEQYF TGCAGTGCTAGAGATCCGGCTAGGTCAGCTCGGTCCTACGAGCAGTACTTC
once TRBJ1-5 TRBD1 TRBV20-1 CSAETGGNQPQHF TGCAGTGCAGAAACAGGGGGCAATCAGCCCCAGCATTTT
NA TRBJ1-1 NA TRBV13 CASSLVRRSTEAFF TGTGCCAGCAGCTTAGTCAGAAGGAGCACTGAAGCTTTCTTT
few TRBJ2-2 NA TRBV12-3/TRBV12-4 CASSPVPNTGELFF TGTGCCAGCAGCCCCGTGCCGAACACCGGGGAGCTGTTTTTT
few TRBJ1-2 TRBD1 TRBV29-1 CSVEGIQGQAYGYTF TGCAGCGTTGAGGGGATTCAGGGACAGGCATATGGCTACACCTTC
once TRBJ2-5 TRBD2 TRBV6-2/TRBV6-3 CASRFRGTSGGARLTQYF TGTGCCAGCAGGTTCCGCGGGACTAGCGGGGGGGCCCGGTTGACCCAGTACTTC
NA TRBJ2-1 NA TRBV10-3 CAISEGVESYNEQFF TGTGCCATCAGTGAGGGAGTGGAGTCCTACAATGAGCAGTTCTTC
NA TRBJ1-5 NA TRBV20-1 CSVGTNNQPQHF TGCAGTGTTGGGACCAACAATCAGCCCCAGCATTTT
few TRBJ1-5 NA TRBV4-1 CASSPRQENSNQPQHF TGCGCCAGCAGCCCTCGACAGGAGAATAGCAATCAGCCCCAGCATTTT
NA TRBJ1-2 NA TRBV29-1 CSVAADNYGYTF TGCAGCGTTGCCGCAGACAACTATGGCTACACCTTC
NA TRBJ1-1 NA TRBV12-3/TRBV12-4 CASSFSPGLGTEAFF TGTGCCAGCAGTTTTTCCCCAGGCCTGGGCACTGAAGCTTTCTTT
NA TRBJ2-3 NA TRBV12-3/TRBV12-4 CASSPGGDTQYF TGTGCCAGCAGCCCTGGGGGAGATACGCAGTATTTT
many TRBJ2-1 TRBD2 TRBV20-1 CSALGLAGGLNEQFF TGCAGTGCGCTGGGACTAGCGGGGGGGTTAAATGAGCAGTTCTTC
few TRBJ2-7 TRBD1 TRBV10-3 CAIRGTGNYEQYF TGTGCCATCAGAGGGACAGGGAACTACGAGCAGTACTTC
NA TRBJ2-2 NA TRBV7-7 CASSPDWDGGELFF TGTGCTAGCAGCCCTGATTGGGACGGCGGGGAGCTGTTTTTT
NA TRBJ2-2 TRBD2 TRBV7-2 CASSWRLAAKTGELFF TGTGCCAGCAGCTGGAGACTAGCGGCGAAGACCGGGGAGCTGTTTTTT
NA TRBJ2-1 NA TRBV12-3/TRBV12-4 CASSRQSAQFF TGTGCCAGCAGTCGGCAGAGCGCGCAGTTCTTC
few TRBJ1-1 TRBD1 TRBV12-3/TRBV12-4 CASRGQGMNTEAFF TGTGCCAGCAGGGGACAGGGGATGAACACTGAAGCTTTCTTT
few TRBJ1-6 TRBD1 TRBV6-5 CASSYSTGAGSPLHF TGTGCCAGCAGTTACTCGACAGGGGCCGGGTCACCCCTCCACTTT
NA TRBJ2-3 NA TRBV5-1 CASSSNRPRDSDTQYF TGCGCCAGCAGCTCCAACCGTCCCCGGGACTCAGATACGCAGTATTTT
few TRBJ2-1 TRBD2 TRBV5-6 CASNHEGLATYNEQFF TGTGCCAGCAACCATGAGGGACTAGCAACCTACAATGAGCAGTTCTTC
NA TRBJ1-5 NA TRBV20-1 CSARARVRNQPQHF TGCAGTGCTAGAGCCCGTGTTCGCAATCAGCCCCAGCATTTT
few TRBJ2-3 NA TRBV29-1 CSVEDGSTRLQQYF TGCAGCGTTGAAGATGGCTCGACTCGCCTCCAGCAGTATTTT
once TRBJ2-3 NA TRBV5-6 CASSRSLGGTQYF TGTGCCAGCAGCCGATCGCTGGGGGGTACGCAGTATTTT
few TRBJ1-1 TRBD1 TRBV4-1 CASSRVTGATEAFF TGCGCCAGCAGCCGGGTGACAGGGGCCACTGAAGCTTTCTTT
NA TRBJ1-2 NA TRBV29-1 CSVWTGSNYGYTF TGCAGCGTTTGGACGGGATCTAACTATGGCTACACCTTC
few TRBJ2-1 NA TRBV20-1 CSALPGSALSEQFF TGCAGTGCCCTCCCGGGGTCCGCCCTAAGTGAGCAGTTCTTC
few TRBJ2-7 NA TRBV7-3 CASSSRGAYEQYF TGTGCCAGCAGCTCAAGAGGGGCCTACGAGCAGTACTTC
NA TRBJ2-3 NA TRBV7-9 CASSADRDTQYF TGTGCCAGCAGCGCTGACAGGGATACGCAGTATTTT
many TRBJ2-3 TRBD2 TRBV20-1 CSAIWAGGPMGTDTQYF TGCAGTGCTATCTGGGCGGGGGGACCCATGGGCACAGATACGCAGTATTTT
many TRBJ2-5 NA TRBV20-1 CSATIPTGAQETQYF TGCAGTGCTACCATCCCGACAGGTGCGCAAGAGACCCAGTACTTC
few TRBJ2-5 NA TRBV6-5 CASSYNGGPRETQYF TGTGCCAGCAGTTATAACGGGGGCCCGAGGGAGACCCAGTACTTC
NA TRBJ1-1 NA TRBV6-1 CASSEPSSDEAFF TGTGCCAGCAGTGAACCCTCGAGCGATGAAGCTTTCTTT
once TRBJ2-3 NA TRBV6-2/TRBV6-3 CATCGENTDTQYF TGTGCCACCTGCGGGGAGAACACAGATACGCAGTATTTT
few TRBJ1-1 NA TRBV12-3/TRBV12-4 CASSPTTTGITEAFF TGTGCCAGCAGCCCTACCACGACAGGAATTACTGAAGCTTTCTTT
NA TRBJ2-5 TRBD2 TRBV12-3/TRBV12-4 CASSPRRVAGGQETQYF TGTGCCAGCAGCCCCCGCCGGGTAGCGGGGGGCCAAGAGACCCAGTACTTC
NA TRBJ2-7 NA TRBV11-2 CASSLIGQSLEQYF TGTGCCAGCAGCTTAATAGGGCAGTCCCTGGAGCAGTACTTC
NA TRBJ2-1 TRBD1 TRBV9 CASSTPGQGNEQFF TGTGCCAGCAGCACCCCGGGACAGGGAAATGAGCAGTTCTTC
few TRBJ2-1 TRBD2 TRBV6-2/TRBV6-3 CASSYSGLAGTNEQFF TGTGCCAGCAGTTACTCGGGCCTAGCGGGGACGAATGAGCAGTTCTTC
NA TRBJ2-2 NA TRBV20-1 CSARGRYTGELFF TGCAGTGCTAGAGGACGATATACCGGGGAGCTGTTTTTT
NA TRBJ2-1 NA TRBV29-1 CSVGRALDNEQFF TGCAGCGTTGGAAGGGCGCTAGACAATGAGCAGTTCTTC
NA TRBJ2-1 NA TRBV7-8 CASRRSGASYNEQFF TGTGCCAGCAGGAGGTCCGGTGCTTCCTACAATGAGCAGTTCTTC
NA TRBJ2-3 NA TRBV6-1 CASEKSRGADTQYF TGTGCCAGCGAAAAGAGTAGGGGGGCAGATACGCAGTATTTT
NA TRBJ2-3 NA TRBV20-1 CSARDSPGTDTQYF TGCAGTGCTAGGGACTCTCCGGGCACAGATACGCAGTATTTT
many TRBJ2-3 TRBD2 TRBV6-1 CASRPTSPDTQYF TGTGCCAGCAGGCCGACTAGCCCAGATACGCAGTATTTT
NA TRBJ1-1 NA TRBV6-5 CASSYLSGQAAEAFF TGTGCCAGCAGTTACTTGTCAGGTCAGGCGGCTGAAGCTTTCTTT
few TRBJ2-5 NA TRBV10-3 CAISEPLWQETQYF TGTGCCATCAGTGAGCCACTGTGGCAAGAGACCCAGTACTTC
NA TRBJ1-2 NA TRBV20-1 CSAREGADYGYTF TGCAGTGCTAGAGAGGGGGCGGACTATGGCTACACCTTC
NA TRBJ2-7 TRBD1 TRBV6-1 CASSPDRGDSYEQYF TGTGCCAGCAGTCCGGACAGGGGCGATTCCTACGAGCAGTACTTC